This entry lists 9 T cell receptor beta chains sequenced from one sample in a study of breast tumors, draining lymph nodes, adjacent tissues (dated by TCRdb to the mid-2010s). Library method: multiplex PCR. The run used an Illumina HiSeq 2000. TCRdb handled the public reads itself, with Q25 trimming in fastp and clone calling in MiXCR, and kept productive beta chains. Rows are combined by CDR3 protein, so each entry shows the most common genes and DNA. The sample table shows roughly 16,000 distinct CDR3 sequences, and under 60% are seen once. The ten largest clones represent around a sixth of the sample. The sample consisted of tumor-adjacent breast tissue. The receptor source for this set is a female donor with breast cancer. Some clones in this sample may be carry-over from other donors' samples.

The sample holds many counts of this clonotype. A clone one base away is much larger, so this may be a read error. This chain uses TRBV20-1 with TRBJ2-7; 10 nucleotides align to TRBD1. Germline V gene lookup returns CDR1 DFQATT and CDR2 SNEGSKA (reference sequence). This CDR3 spans 13 amino acids. In DNA, the CDR3 is TGCAGTGCTAGCCGGGACAGGGGCTACGAGCAGTGCTTC. Translated: CSASRDRGYEQCF.

The chain joins TRBV11-2 to TRBJ2-6, with 8 bases aligning to TRBD1. The ends lost 4 bases at V and 3 bases at J; junction bases unmatched: 5. There are 16 residues in the CDR3. The germline V gene has CDR1 SGHAT and CDR2 FQNNGV. The CDR3 here is CASSSAGGGGANVLTF. Written as DNA, the CDR3 is TGTGCCAGCAGCTCCGCAGGGGGCGGTGGGGCCAACGTCCTGACTTTC. Filled out from reference TRBV11-2 and TRBJ2-6, the complete variable domain reads EAGVAQSPRYKIIEKRQSVAFWCNPISGHATLYWYQQILGQGPKLLIQFQNNGVVDDSQLPKDRFSAERLKGVDSTLKIQPAKLEDSAVYLCASSSAGGGGANVLTFGAGSRLTVL.

In this sample, this clonotype turned up many times. This sequence joins TRBV20-1 and TRBJ1-4, with 7 nucleotides matching TRBD1. This CDR3 comprises 14 residues. Trimming removed 5 bases from V and 4 bases from J; junction bases left unmatched: 7. Per the germline V gene, CDR1 is DFQATT and CDR2 is SNEGSKA (reference sequence). CDR3 protein: CSAYEAGGNEKLFF. The CDR3 nucleotides read TGCAGTGCTTACGAGGCAGGGGGTAATGAAAAACTGTTTTTT.

This clonotype came up many times. The gene calls are TRBV12-3 or TRBV12-4 and TRBJ2-2, with 10 bases fitting TRBD1. V gave up 5 bases and J gave up 5 bases; unmatched junction bases: 8. The CDR3 length is 16 residues. This CDR3 is CASSHRTGGWTGELFF. The CDR3 DNA follows: TGTGCCAGCAGTCACAGGACAGGGGGTTGGACCGGGGAGCTGTTTTTT.

Comment on this clonotype: This may stem from a read error, because a much larger clone lies one nucleotide away. The chain uses TRBV9 and TRBJ1-1; TRBD1 is a possible D gene (5 bases). Trimming removed 0 bases from V and 6 bases from J, with 9 bases in between. The CDR3 is 13 residues long. CDR1 and CDR2 from the germline V gene are SGDLS and YYNGEE. CDR3 coding DNA: TGTGCCAGCAGCGTAGCGAGGGGAGCTGAAGCTTTCTTT. This gives the protein CASSVARGAEAFF.

The chain uses TRBV19 and TRBJ2-7; D remains ambiguous. CDR1 is LNHDA, CDR2 SQIVND, per germline (reference sequence). The CDR3 length is 13 residues. V was pared by 5 bases and J by 1 base, with 9 bases between. This CDR3 reads CASSRSVSYEQYF. The CDR3 bases are TGTGCCAGTAGTCGATCTGTATCCTACGAGCAGTACTTC.

This clonotype is medium-sized. The genes are TRBV2 and TRBJ2-7; no definite D call. CDR3 length equals 11 residues. Trimming removed 4 bases from V and 6 bases from J, with 7 bases in between. Germline V CDR1 and CDR2: SNHLY, FYNNEI. The CDR3 nucleotides read TGTGCCAGCAGTGCAGGCTCCGAGCAGTACTTC. Protein: CASSAGSEQYF.

V and J are TRBV9 and TRBJ1-3; D remains ambiguous. The CDR3 runs 14 residues. The V gene's germline CDR1 is SGDLS and CDR2 YYNGEE. Trimming cost V 0 bases and J 9 bases, with 13 bases left between them. The CDR3 DNA reads TGTGCCAGCAGCGTAGGAACTAGTGGATTCACCATATATTTT. Its translation: CASSVGTSGFTIYF.

This clonotype was observed at least ten times. The rearrangement links TRBV6-5 to TRBJ2-5; 8 bases line up with TRBD1. CDR1 MNHEY and CDR2 SVGAGI come from the germline V gene. This CDR3 spans 16 amino acids. Germline trimming cut 5 bases from V and 5 bases from J; bases unmatched to any gene: 13. The CDR3 protein is CASSPPRQGSGETQYF. The CDR3 coding sequence is TGTGCCAGCAGTCCCCCGCGACAGGGGAGTGGGGAGACCCAGTACTTC.